This T cell receptor (beta chain) stems from a study of T cells after yellow fever vaccination. Study observations and caveats: Boosting was followed by the reappearance of most primary-vaccination clones (about 96% CD4, roughly 90% CD8).

Universal primer sites and UMIs were introduced during 5'RACE template-switching synthesis of TCR cDNA. TCRdb re-analysed the 5' RACE reads in MiXCR, keeping a single row per CDR3 protein. Altogether 350,000 to 450,000 distinct CDR3 sequences are present, over 5% being singletons, with the ten largest covering around 16%. This clonotype was found many times. Its antigen remains unknown. The ends were cut back, 4 bases at V and 0 bases at J, with 13 bases in the middle. Germline CDR1 and CDR2: LNHNV and YYDKDF (reference sequence). This CDR3 is 16 amino acids long. The chain couples TRBV15 to TRBJ1-3; D ambiguous. The source is a man aged 30 to 39 who received the YFV17D yellow fever vaccine. This specimen was PBMCs, taken 5 days after the yellow fever booster vaccination. The CDR3 DNA is TGTGCCACCAGCACGGGGAACTCTAACTCTGGAAACACCATATATTTT. This translates into CATSTGNSNSGNTIYF. The variable domain in full, completed from reference TRBV15 and TRBJ1-3, reads DAMVIQNPRYQVTQFGKPVTLSCSQTLNHNVMYWYQQKSSQAPKLLFHYYDKDFNNEADTPDNFQSRRPNTSFCFLDIRSPGLGDTAMYLCATSTGNSNSGNTIYFGEGSWLTVV.